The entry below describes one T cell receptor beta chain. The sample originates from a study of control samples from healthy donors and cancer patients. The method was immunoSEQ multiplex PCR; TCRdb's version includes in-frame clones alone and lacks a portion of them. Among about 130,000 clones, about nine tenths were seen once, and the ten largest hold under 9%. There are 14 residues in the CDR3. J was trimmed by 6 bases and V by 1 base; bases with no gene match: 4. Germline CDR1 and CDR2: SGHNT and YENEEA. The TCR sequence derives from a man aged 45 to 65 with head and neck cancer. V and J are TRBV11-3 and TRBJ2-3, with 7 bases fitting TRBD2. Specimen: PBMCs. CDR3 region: CASSLGGREDTQYF. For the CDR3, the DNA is TGTGCCAGCAGCTTAGGCGGGCGGGAGGATACGCAGTATTTT.